Shown below are 30 T cell receptor beta chains from a single sample sequenced in a study of beta chain features in type 1 diabetes (dated 2018 in TCRdb). Broad study findings and their caveats: Type 1 diabetes patients showed a moderate but significant shortening of TCRB CDR3 length in all four CD4+ subsets.

For these TCRs, the target antigens are not known. The library was obtained by the immunoSEQ multiplex PCR assay. The entire amount of isolated RNA was reverse transcribed using the High Capacity cDNA Reverse Transcription Kit, so the sequenced TCRB transcripts were expressed ones. This immuneACCESS table, as held by TCRdb, lists in-frame sequences with V and J called but not all clones. Of the missing ones, under half trace to an unresolved V gene in checked studies; the others have no known cause. The sample table shows around 360,000 clones, and roughly 12% are seen once. The top ten clonotypes cover over 0.008% of the sample. Sequences were obtained from naive CD4+ T cells from blood. Reading the label with the study, this specimen's cell subset or site is: true naive CD4+ T cells. The receptors shown here come from a woman between 18 and 29 years old with type 1 diabetes.

The sample holds a few counts of this clone. The gene calls are TRBV14 and TRBJ1-3; D unresolved. This CDR3 has 15 residues. Germline-derived CDR1 and CDR2 are SGHDN and FVKESK. Between the trimmed V and J ends, which lost 1 base and 3 bases, there was a span of 10 bases. The CDR3 DNA sequence: TGTGCCAGCAGCCAAGGACTATTACTTGGAAACACCATATATTTT. It yields the protein CASSQGLLLGNTIYF.

This clone was picked up a small number of times. V and J are TRBV30 and TRBJ1-3; D gene uncertain. Trimming removed 4 bases from V and 0 bases from J, with 7 bases in between. CDR1 and CDR2 from the germline V gene are GTSNPN and SVGIG (reference sequence). The CDR3 covers 13 residues. This CDR3 reads CAWTGNSGNTIYF. CDR3 DNA sequence: TGTGCCTGGACAGGCAACTCTGGAAACACCATATATTTT.

V and J are TRBV15 and TRBJ2-1; 13 nucleotides align to TRBD2. The CDR3 has 14 residues. From germline, CDR1 is LNHNV and CDR2 YYDKDF (reference sequence). V trimming: 2 bases; J trimming: 9 bases; junction bases outside the gene matches: 1. CDR3 sequence reads: CATSRTSGRAEQFF. The CDR3 nucleotides read TGTGCCACCAGCAGAACTAGCGGGAGGGCTGAGCAGTTCTTC.

This clone occurred a few times. The chain joins TRBV10-3 to TRBJ2-6; possibly TRBD2 for D (6 bases). Trimming removed 0 bases at V and 4 bases at J, with 10 bases between. Germline assignment: CDR1 ENHRY and CDR2 SYGVKD. CDR3 length: 16 amino acids. The CDR3 spells CAISESSRGGANVLTF. CDR3 DNA: TGTGCCATCAGTGAGTCGTCCCGGGGGGGGGCCAACGTCCTGACTTTC.

The V gene is TRBV4-1, the J gene TRBJ2-7; D is unresolved. This CDR3 spans 15 amino acids. The ends were cut back, 4 bases at V and 1 base at J, with 14 bases in the middle. In germline, CDR1 is MGHRA, CDR2 YSYEKL. CDR3 DNA: TGCGCCAGCAGCCTAGGCGGTTCGCCTTCCTACGAGCAGTACTTC. It translates to CASSLGGSPSYEQYF.

This clone was counted a few times. V gene TRBV28 combines with J gene TRBJ2-3, with TRBD2 identical over 12 bases. There are 14 residues in the CDR3. Per the germline V gene, CDR1 is MDHEN and CDR2 is SYDVKM. Trimming at V came to 6 bases and at J to 3 bases, leaving 1 base not matched to a gene. The CDR3 DNA sequence: TGTGCCAGCAGACTAGCGGGAGGTACAGATACGCAGTATTTT. It encodes CASRLAGGTDTQYF.

In its sample, this clone was seen a few times. The chain uses TRBV23-1 and TRBJ1-5; 7 bases align to TRBD1. TRBV23-1 carries the ORF label, with uncertain function. V lost 2 bases to trimming and J lost 6 bases; unmatched junction nucleotides: 4. The CDR3 length is 14 residues. The CDR3 protein is CASSQDRASQPQHF. The CDR3 DNA reads as TGCGCCAGCAGTCAAGACAGGGCTAGTCAGCCCCAGCATTTT.

This clone came up a few times. This chain uses TRBV11-2 with TRBJ2-2; TRBD2 aligns across 9 bases. Germline trimming cut 5 bases from V and 2 bases from J; bases unmatched to any gene: 6. Per germline, CDR1 SGHAT and CDR2 FQNNGV. The CDR3 runs 16 residues. Written as DNA, the CDR3 is TGTGCCAGCAGCCGGCCGACTAGCGGAAACACCGGGGAGCTGTTTTTT. It translates to CASSRPTSGNTGELFF.

A word on this clone: This specimen includes other DNA sequences encoding the same CDR3. The chain couples TRBV18 to TRBJ1-1; 8 bases align to TRBD1. Germline CDR1 KGHSH, CDR2 LQKENI. J gave up 4 bases and V 6 bases, and 4 bases lay outside the gene matches. This CDR3 spans 13 amino acids. The CDR3 sequence: CASSTTGGTEAFF. The CDR3 nucleotides read TGTGCCAGCTCCACAACAGGGGGCACTGAAGCTTTCTTT.

The chain has TRBV4-1 and TRBJ1-1; D not resolved. Germline CDR1 is MGHRA and CDR2 is YSYEKL. V gave up 3 bases and J gave up 10 bases, with 9 bases separating them. The CDR3 is made up of 11 amino acids. CDR3 residues: CASSQWGAAFF. In nucleotides, the CDR3 is TGCGCCAGCAGCCAGTGGGGAGCAGCTTTCTTT.

Only a few counts were recorded for this clone. The rearrangement joins TRBV7-2 to TRBJ2-3; 8 nucleotides match TRBD2. V lost 3 bases to trimming and J lost 5 bases; unmatched junction nucleotides: 7. Germline V gene sequence: CDR1 SGHTA, CDR2 FQGNSA. This CDR3 region has 15 residues. CDR3 nucleotides: TGTGCCAGCAGCTTCGGGGGGCGGGGGGTAGATACGCAGTATTTT. Its protein product is CASSFGGRGVDTQYF.

The rearrangement links TRBV5-1 to TRBJ1-2; maybe TRBD1 (5 bases). Germline CDR1 reads SGHRS; CDR2 reads YFSETQ. The length of the CDR3 is 14 residues. Trimming shortened V by 0 bases and J by 2 bases, and 8 bases separated the two germline ends. Here the CDR3 DNA reads TGCGCCAGCAGCTTGGCAGGGCAGAACTATGGCTACACCTTC. Amino acids: CASSLAGQNYGYTF.

This clone was picked up a small number of times. This chain uses TRBV5-1 with TRBJ2-5; 7 bases agree with TRBD1. The CDR3 has 13 residues. Germline values: CDR1 SGHRS, CDR2 YFSETQ. Unmatched junction bases numbered 5, after V lost 4 bases and J lost 5 bases. CDR3 sequence (DNA): TGCGCCAGCAGCGACAGGGCGGCGGAGACCCAGTACTTC. It translates to CASSDRAAETQYF.

This clone was seen more than once but under ten times. The chain links TRBV7-9 to TRBJ1-2; 9 bases fit TRBD1. This CDR3 region has 19 residues. V gave up 4 bases and J gave up 8 bases; unmatched junction bases: 23. The germline gives CDR1 SEHNR, CDR2 FQNEAQ (reference sequence). CDR3 sequence reads: CASSSQTSVRGQGNIGYTF. CDR3 sequence (DNA): TGTGCCAGCAGCTCGCAGACCTCGGTGCGGGGACAGGGCAATATAGGCTACACCTTC. Using reference TRBV7-9 and TRBJ1-2 for the parts outside the CDR3, the full variable domain is DTGVSQNPRHKITKRGQNVTFRCDPISEHNRLYWYRQTLGQGPEFLTYFQNEAQLEKSRLLSDRFSAERPKGSFSTLEIQRTEQGDSAMYLCASSSQTSVRGQGNIGYTFGSGTRLTVV.

This chain uses TRBV4-3 with TRBJ2-3; 12 positions match TRBD2. The CDR3 contains 17 residues. Germline CDR1 reads LGHNA; CDR2 reads YSLEER. V gave up 4 bases and J gave up 0 bases; unmatched junction bases: 5. CDR3 in DNA: TGCGCCAGCAGCCGGCAGACTAGCGGGAGAAGCACAGATACGCAGTATTTT. Encoded protein: CASSRQTSGRSTDTQYF.

The V gene is TRBV6-1, the J gene TRBJ2-7, with 7 bases aligning to TRBD2. The CDR3 spans 15 residues. V dropped 7 bases and J dropped 7; count of bases not matched to a gene: 16. Germline V gene lookup returns CDR1 MNHNS and CDR2 SASEGT. The CDR3 DNA follows: TGTGCCAGCATATCCGGGACTAACCCTGTCGCGGAGCAGTACTTC. It encodes CASISGTNPVAEQYF.

The chain links TRBV6-1 to TRBJ2-4; D is undetermined. The V end lost 8 bases, the J end lost 6 bases, and 8 bases lay between the germline ends. The CDR3 runs 11 residues. Germline CDR1 is MNHNS and CDR2 is SASEGT. CDR3 loop: CASDNRNIQYF. The CDR3 nucleotides read TGTGCCAGCGATAATAGAAACATTCAGTACTTC.

This chain links TRBV29-1 with TRBJ2-1, with 7 positions matching TRBD1. This CDR3 has 16 amino acids. The germline V gene encodes CDR1 SQVTM and CDR2 ANQGSEA. V shed 0 bases and J 3 bases; nucleotides not matched to a gene: 8. The CDR3 loop is CSVEDPGTADYNEQFF. Here the CDR3 DNA reads TGCAGCGTTGAAGATCCCGGGACAGCGGACTACAATGAGCAGTTCTTC.

This clone was observed a handful of times. The V call is TRBV4-3, the J call TRBJ1-2, with D tentatively TRBD1 (6 bases). CDR1 is LGHNA, CDR2 YSLEER, per germline. The CDR3 spans 17 residues. Trimming removed 0 bases from V and 0 bases from J, with 14 bases in between. CDR3 in DNA: TGCGCCAGCAGCCAAGATGGGGGGGCAGGCCCTAACTATGGCTACACCTTC. Its protein is CASSQDGGAGPNYGYTF.

The CDR3 sequence: CASSVGEHTDTQYF. In DNA form, the CDR3 reads TGTGCCAGCAGCGTAGGGGAGCACACAGATACGCAGTATTTT. This sequence joins TRBV9 and TRBJ2-3; tentatively, D is TRBD2 (5 bases). The CDR3 extends over 14 amino acids. CDR1 is SGDLS and CDR2 is YYNGEE in the germline V gene. V shed 0 bases and J shed 2 bases, with 7 bases lying between them.

The rearrangement uses TRBV6-6 and TRBJ1-5; D is unresolved. This CDR3 is 14 amino acids long. Looked up from germline, CDR1 is MNHNY and CDR2 is SVGAGI (reference sequence). The V gene lost 6 bases and the J gene lost 4 bases, with 13 bases spanning the gap. The CDR3 region is CASSSEGGNQPQHF. DNA for the CDR3: TGTGCCAGCAGCAGCGAGGGCGGGAATCAGCCCCAGCATTTT.

The sample holds a few counts of this clone. The V call is TRBV14, the J call TRBJ1-1; TRBD1 is a possible D gene (5 bases). Per the germline V gene, CDR1 is SGHDN and CDR2 is FVKESK. V lost 4 bases and J lost 5, with 14 bases in between. There are 14 residues in the CDR3. The CDR3 region is CASSPGRRGTEAFF. CDR3 in DNA: TGTGCCAGCAGCCCGGGACGCCGGGGGACTGAAGCTTTCTTT.

In the case of this clone: Other DNA sequences from this sample encode an identical CDR3 as well. This sequence joins TRBV5-1 and TRBJ1-1; perhaps TRBD1 as D (6 bases). Trimming took off 4 bases at V and 0 bases at J, with 10 bases between the two ends. Germline CDR1 is SGHRS and CDR2 is YFSETQ. The CDR3 is 14 residues long. The CDR3 nucleotides read TGCGCCAGCAGCAGCGGACAGCTGAACACTGAAGCTTTCTTT. Protein product: CASSSGQLNTEAFF. Using reference TRBV5-1 and TRBJ1-1 for the parts outside the CDR3, the full variable domain is KAGVTQTPRYLIKTRGQQVTLSCSPISGHRSVSWYQQTPGQGLQFLFEYFSETQRNKGNFPGRFSGRQFSNSRSEMNVSTLELGDSALYLCASSSGQLNTEAFFGQGTRLTVV.

The chain uses TRBV6-4 and TRBJ2-3, with D uncertain. The germline gives CDR1 MRHNA, CDR2 SNTAGT. The CDR3 is 14 amino acids. V was cut by 4 bases and J by 6 bases, with 14 bases left in between. The CDR3 nucleotides are TGTGCCAGCAGTGTCTCCCCAGTCGGGGATACGCAGTATTTT. Residues: CASSVSPVGDTQYF.

J is TRBJ1-1 and V is TRBV4-1, with D possibly matching TRBD1 (6 bases). Trimming shortened V by 4 bases and J by 3 bases, and 12 bases separated the two germline ends. Germline loops: CDR1 MGHRA, CDR2 YSYEKL. The CDR3 has 14 amino acids. CDR3 region: CASSPRRTDTEAFF. DNA for the CDR3: TGCGCCAGCAGCCCCCGACGGACAGACACTGAAGCTTTCTTT.

The rearrangement uses TRBV28 and TRBJ1-1, with 10 positions matching TRBD1. J lost 1 base, V lost 4 bases, and 6 bases had no gene match. The CDR3 is 16 amino acids. Germline assignment: CDR1 MDHEN and CDR2 SYDVKM. CDR3 in amino acids: CASSSRQGAQNTEAFF. CDR3 sequence (DNA): TGTGCCAGCAGTTCGAGACAGGGGGCTCAGAACACTGAAGCTTTCTTT.

This clone was observed a handful of times. The chain employs TRBV7-2 and TRBJ2-7; no firm D call. V was clipped by 0 bases and J by 2 bases, with 5 bases between them. CDR1 and CDR2 (germline): SGHTA, FQGNSA. The CDR3 consists of 13 residues. The CDR3 here is CASSLARTYEQYF. The DNA for the CDR3 is TGTGCCAGCAGCTTAGCGCGTACCTACGAGCAGTACTTC. Variable domain in full (rest from reference TRBV7-2 and TRBJ2-7): GAGVSQSPSNKVTEKGKDVELRCDPISGHTALYWYRQSLGQGLEFLIYFQGNSAPDKSGLPSDRFSAERTGGSVSTLTIQRTQQEDSAVYLCASSLARTYEQYFGPGTRLTVT.

This clone was seen more than once but under ten times. This chain joins TRBV10-3 and TRBJ2-7; no definite D call. Germline lookup yields CDR1 ENHRY and CDR2 SYGVKD. There are 14 residues in the CDR3. Trimming shortened V by 0 bases and J by 0 bases, and 6 bases separated the two germline ends. The CDR3 loop reads CAISESYISYEQYF. The CDR3 DNA reads TGTGCCATCAGTGAGTCGTACATCTCCTACGAGCAGTACTTC.

This clone has more than one count but fewer than ten. The chain is built from TRBV18 and TRBJ2-7; D is unclear. Germline V gene lookup returns CDR1 KGHSH and CDR2 LQKENI. Trimming removed 0 bases at V and 2 bases at J, with 11 bases between. This CDR3 is 15 amino acids long. The CDR3 here is CASSPPWPPAYEQYF. The DNA for the CDR3 is TGTGCCAGCTCACCACCATGGCCACCTGCCTACGAGCAGTACTTC.

The chain joins TRBV20-1 to TRBJ1-4; D unclear. This CDR3 has 11 amino acids. Germline-derived CDR1 and CDR2 are DFQATT and SNEGSKA (reference sequence). The CDR3, as DNA: TGCAGCTCAGGCGAGAATGAAAAACTGTTTTTT. Its translation is CSSGENEKLFF.